The T cell receptor (beta chain) under discussion was sequenced for a study of shared clonotypes between healthy human individuals. Overall study: CD8 memory received one plate per donor, CD8 naive two, CD4 memory three and CD4 naive three.

Deep-level running was used for the assay. Sequencing used immunoSEQ multiplex PCR; TCRdb keeps in-frame clones, though not all of them. Here the sample spans about 2.1 million clones, about 93% being singletons. Naive CD8 cells comprised CD45RO-negative, CCR7-positively selected cells, excluding terminally differentiated effector memory CD45RA+ cells. Trimming shortened V by 3 bases and J by 8 bases, and 16 bases separated the two germline ends. CDR3 length equals 14 residues. Germline V gene sequence: CDR1 SEHNR, CDR2 FQNEAQ (reference sequence). The V gene is TRBV7-9, the J gene TRBJ1-2; D unclear. The clonotype comes from a man between 18 and 35 years old in good health. Some clones in this sample may be carry-over from other donors' samples. Sequenced material: naive CD8+ T cells from PBMCs. The CDR3 is CASSFGSTTEGYTF. The DNA of the CDR3 is TGTGCCAGCAGCTTCGGCAGCACCACGGAGGGCTACACCTTC.